The clone carrying this T cell receptor (beta chain) appeared many times. The data originate from a study of T cell repertoires in cytomegalovirus infection. J was trimmed by 3 bases and V by 5 bases; bases with no gene match: 4. The CDR3 runs to 13 residues. Germline CDR1 and CDR2: SQVTM and ANQGSEA. From the reads, TCRdb called clonotypes with MiXCR, one entry per CDR3 protein. Altogether 740,000 or so distinct CDR3 sequences are present, less than 40% being singletons, with the ten largest covering around 3%. The chain uses TRBV29-1 and TRBJ2-7; 10 bases fit TRBD1. The sequencing sample was made of PBMCs. This sequence originates from a human donor in good health (CMV status not recorded). Some clones in this sample may be carry-over from other donors' samples. The CDR3 coding sequence is TGCAGCGTTTCGACAGGGGGCTTCTACGAGCAGTACTTC. Its translation is CSVSTGGFYEQYF.